This T cell receptor (beta chain) was sequenced for a study of T-cell memory formation after mild COVID-19 (dated by TCRdb to the early 2020s). For the wider study: TCR sequence clusters from the two donors were found to be largely donor specific. In two donors, T-cell clones that expanded and contracted after mild COVID-19 were followed by sequencing TCRalpha and TCRbeta repertoires longitudinally. Two young, previously healthy adult volunteers, one female and one male, were included in the cohort. What the study reported, not specific to this receptor: SARS-CoV-2 specificity was not confirmed for the second-wave clones peaking on day 37. Clones contracting from day 15 to 85 had balanced CD4/CD8 phenotypes, while a second wave expanding from day 15 to 37 was biased towards CD4+. Only two mild cases were covered by the study, and larger cohorts that include severe cases with pre-infection samples were considered necessary. The detection of some responding clones in pre-infection memory suggests that pre-existing cross-reactive memory T cells joined the SARS-CoV-2 response. Contracting CD4+ clones were located mainly in the CM and EM memory subsets, whereas CD8+ clones were found to be enriched in EMRA.

PBMCs were isolated by Ficoll-Paque density gradient centrifugation. There are many counts of this clonotype. Its antigen has not been determined. Base qualities are not provided; no much larger clone lies one nucleotide away. Sequencing was carried out with an Illumina NovaSeq 6000. cDNA libraries for TCRalpha and TCRbeta were prepared by 5'RACE using constant-segment primers, with sample barcodes and unique molecular identifiers added. RNA was extracted from every sample with Trizol reagent. Library amplification was performed in two PCR steps, and a second sample barcode and Illumina TruSeq adapters were introduced in the second step. The libraries were sequenced on an Illumina NovaSeq using 2 x 150 bp paired-end reads. In the paper's pipeline: Reads were demultiplexed and collapsed into UMI-guided consensus sequences with migec v1.2.7. Using mixcr v2.1.11, UMI consensuses were aligned to TRA and TRB V and J templates and then assembled into clonotypes. Expanded or contracted clonotypes were those called significant by both edgeR and NoisET, with noise models trained on biological replicates. For edgeR calls, the cutoffs were a false discovery rate-adjusted p below 0.01 and a log2 fold-change threshold of 1. As an exploratory analysis of dynamics, max-normalized trajectories of the 1000 most abundant clonotypes were examined with PCA combined with hierarchical clustering. Each responding clone was given a CD4 or CD8 phenotype based on the CD4+ and CD8+ repertoires, which had been sequenced separately. TCRdb took the public reads, trimmed them with fastp at Q25, ran MiXCR for clone calling and kept in-frame beta chains. Every entry covers one CDR3 protein and lists the most common genes and DNA from its rows. The V and J calls were not made by the authors but by TCRdb's processing. The sample table holds 25,000 to 35,000 distinct CDR3 sequences, of which around 12% were seen once. The top ten hold about 15% of the sample.

At the junction V is shortened by 2 bases and J by 2 bases; bases outside the gene matches: 0. The germline V gene (reference sequence) provides CDR1 SGHKS and CDR2 YYEKEE. The CDR3 covers 13 residues, taking in both the cysteine and the phenylalanine. Just CDR3 DNA is preserved here, 39 bases in frame from base 1. The receptor was derived from an adult woman who had mild COVID-19 (a few samples of this study predate the infection). The sample titles of this study are shuffled in the database, so cell type and time point are left out; the donor was told from shared clones. Sequencing was performed on PBMCs or a T cell subset sorted from them (not recorded which). This receptor chain uses TRBV5-5 and TRBJ2-7, with 8 bases aligning to TRBD1. The CDR3 amino acid sequence is: CASSLQGAYEQYF. The DNA is as follows: TGTGCCAGCAGCTTACAGGGGGCCTACGAGCAGTACTTC.